This TCR beta chain was sequenced during a study of T cells in localized non-small cell lung cancer. Study conclusions and caveats: Detection in adjacent lung was observed for a median approximately 53 of the top 100 tumor clones. Since sequencing was restricted to only one region of the tumor, intratumor heterogeneity remains a possibility.

V lost 3 bases, J lost 6 bases, and 6 bases stayed unmatched. CDR1 and CDR2 from the germline V gene are KGHSH and LQKENI. The CDR3 runs 14 residues. A remark on this clone: Antigen: not known.

The method was immunoSEQ multiplex PCR; TCRdb's version includes in-frame clones alone and lacks a portion of them. The table records 40,000 to 65,000 clones, approximately 83% of them present only once. Sequenced material: peripheral blood mononuclear cells, taken before any cancer treatment. This sequence joins TRBV18 and TRBJ2-7; 9 nucleotides match TRBD1. This TCR was recovered from a man aged 35 to 70 with stage III lung adenocarcinoma. Here the CDR3 reads CASSPTTGGGEQYF. Here the CDR3 DNA reads TGTGCCAGCTCACCTACGACAGGGGGAGGCGAGCAGTACTTC.